These T cell receptor beta chains were read from a single sample in a study of T-cell reconstitution after alpha-beta-depleted transplantation in children. TCRdb reprocessed the PCR reads via MiXCR and lists one record per CDR3 protein. The table shows 360,000 or so distinct CDR3 sequences, with roughly 20% occurring only once. Here the sequenced sample was PBMCs from the stem cell graft donor, taken from the stem cell graft. Receptor source: a human donor who donated a stem cell graft to a child with acute myeloid leukemia. Each CDR3 is given with its conserved first and last residue. Fields, in order: CDR3 protein, CDR3 DNA, J gene, D gene, clone size, V gene. D genes are given only for firm matches. Expanded clones are given a class, and other clones once, few, many or no size at all.

CDR3: CASSYSSRWAGVTGELFF
DNA: TGTGCCAGCAGTTACTCATCGCGCTGGGCAGGGGTGACCGGGGAGCTGTTTTTT
J: TRBJ2-2
D: .
size: .
V: TRBV6-5

CDR3: CATSDRTGIIYNEQFF
DNA: TGTGCCACCAGTGACCGGACGGGGATCATTTACAATGAGCAGTTCTTC
J: TRBJ2-1
D: .
size: few
V: TRBV24-1

CDR3: CATLIGGGNIQYF
DNA: TGTGCCACCCTCATTGGAGGGGGAAACATTCAGTACTTC
J: TRBJ2-4
D: .
size: few
V: TRBV6-2/TRBV6-3

CDR3: CASRSGPGGYEQYF
DNA: TGCGCCAGCAGATCAGGGCCCGGGGGATACGAGCAGTACTTC
J: TRBJ2-7
D: .
size: few
V: TRBV5-1

CDR3: CASSAEYSNTEAFF
DNA: TGTGCCAGCAGCGCCGAGTATAGTAACACTGAAGCTTTCTTT
J: TRBJ1-1
D: .
size: many
V: TRBV6-1

CDR3: CSAPSIRRFDEQFF
DNA: TGCAGTGCCCCTTCCATACGGAGATTCGATGAGCAGTTCTTC
J: TRBJ2-1
D: .
size: .
V: TRBV20-1

CDR3: CASSAHRTSPYEQYF
DNA: TGTGCCAGCAGCGCCCACCGGACTAGCCCCTACGAGCAGTACTTC
J: TRBJ2-7
D: TRBD2
size: few
V: TRBV7-8

CDR3: CASSSLASETQYF
DNA: TGTGCCAGCAGCTCACTAGCGAGCGAGACCCAGTACTTC
J: TRBJ2-5
D: TRBD2
size: .
V: TRBV12-3/TRBV12-4

CDR3: CSVESRDRESTDTQYF
DNA: TGCAGCGTTGAATCCCGGGACAGGGAAAGCACAGATACGCAGTATTTT
J: TRBJ2-3
D: TRBD1
size: many
V: TRBV29-1

CDR3: CASSLGQFIAGELFF
DNA: TGTGCCAGCAGCTTGGGACAGTTTATCGCCGGGGAGCTGTTTTTT
J: TRBJ2-2
D: .
size: .
V: TRBV5-6

CDR3: CASSDAGGGYEQYF
DNA: TGTGCCAGCAGTGACGCAGGGGGCGGCTACGAGCAGTACTTC
J: TRBJ2-7
D: TRBD1
size: few
V: TRBV6-1

CDR3: CASSLGLAGGSWTDTQYF
DNA: TGTGCCAGCAGTTTGGGACTAGCGGGAGGATCATGGACAGATACGCAGTATTTT
J: TRBJ2-3
D: TRBD2
size: .
V: TRBV28

CDR3: CASSTSSGREYEQYF
DNA: TGTGCCAGCAGTACCTCTAGCGGGAGGGAATACGAGCAGTACTTC
J: TRBJ2-7
D: TRBD2
size: .
V: TRBV25-1

CDR3: CASSLFPAGYNEQFF
DNA: TGTGCCAGCAGCTTATTTCCAGCGGGATACAATGAGCAGTTCTTC
J: TRBJ2-1
D: TRBD2
size: few
V: TRBV7-9

CDR3: CASSDVVKDTQYF
DNA: TGTGCCAGCAGTGATGTGGTCAAAGATACGCAGTATTTT
J: TRBJ2-3
D: .
size: .
V: TRBV2

CDR3: CATSDLADGPYNEQFF
DNA: TGTGCCACCAGTGATTTGGCGGACGGACCCTACAATGAGCAGTTCTTC
J: TRBJ2-1
D: .
size: few
V: TRBV24-1

CDR3: CSARDGGYWVYEQYF
DNA: TGCAGTGCTAGAGATGGAGGCTATTGGGTTTACGAGCAGTACTTC
J: TRBJ2-7
D: .
size: many
V: TRBV20-1

CDR3: CASSYSASGSTDTQYF
DNA: TGTGCCAGCAGTTACTCCGCTAGCGGGAGCACAGATACGCAGTATTTT
J: TRBJ2-3
D: TRBD2
size: few
V: TRBV6-5

CDR3: CASSENGDSGNTIYF
DNA: TGTGCCAGCAGCGAAAACGGGGACTCTGGAAACACCATATATTTT
J: TRBJ1-3
D: .
size: .
V: TRBV7-9

CDR3: CAIRSAGGLNEQFF
DNA: TGTGCCATCAGATCAGCGGGAGGGCTCAATGAGCAGTTCTTC
J: TRBJ2-1
D: TRBD2
size: few
V: TRBV10-3

CDR3: CSASGPSGLTYEQYF
DNA: TGCAGTGCTAGTGGGCCCAGCGGGCTAACCTACGAGCAGTACTTC
J: TRBJ2-7
D: .
size: few
V: TRBV20-1

CDR3: CASSLGGQGRRETQYF
DNA: TGTGCCAGCAGCTTAGGCGGACAGGGCCGCCGGGAGACCCAGTACTTC
J: TRBJ2-5
D: TRBD1
size: .
V: TRBV7-9

CDR3: CSYLQGTYNEQFF
DNA: TGCAGCTATTTGCAGGGGACCTACAATGAGCAGTTCTTC
J: TRBJ2-1
D: .
size: many
V: TRBV29-1

CDR3: CSARKLNSNQPQHF
DNA: TGCAGTGCTAGGAAATTAAATAGCAATCAGCCCCAGCATTTT
J: TRBJ1-5
D: .
size: few
V: TRBV20-1

CDR3: CSGFTGRTEAFF
DNA: TGCAGCGGGTTCACAGGGAGGACTGAAGCTTTCTTT
J: TRBJ1-1
D: .
size: .
V: TRBV29-1

CDR3: CSARAGLAVFSSYNEQFF
DNA: TGCAGTGCTAGGGCGGGACTAGCGGTCTTCAGCTCCTACAATGAGCAGTTCTTC
J: TRBJ2-1
D: TRBD2
size: few
V: TRBV20-1

CDR3: CSARDLAPTYEQYF
DNA: TGCAGTGCCAGAGACCTAGCTCCCACCTACGAGCAGTACTTC
J: TRBJ2-7
D: .
size: .
V: TRBV20-1

CDR3: CSAGEATKNYEQYF
DNA: TGCAGTGCCGGTGAAGCGACGAAAAACTACGAGCAGTACTTC
J: TRBJ2-7
D: .
size: many
V: TRBV20-1

CDR3: CSARVAGSQPQHF
DNA: TGCAGTGCTAGAGTGGCGGGATCACAGCCCCAGCATTTT
J: TRBJ1-5
D: .
size: many
V: TRBV20-1

CDR3: CASSFTLTEAFF
DNA: TGTGCCAGCAGCTTTACGTTAACTGAAGCTTTCTTT
J: TRBJ1-1
D: .
size: few
V: TRBV7-3

CDR3: CASSPSTGISNQPQHF
DNA: TGTGCCAGCTCACCAAGTACAGGGATTAGCAATCAGCCCCAGCATTTT
J: TRBJ1-5
D: .
size: .
V: TRBV18

CDR3: CASSVVSDSYEQYF
DNA: TGTGCCAGCAGCGTAGTCTCGGACTCCTACGAGCAGTACTTC
J: TRBJ2-7
D: .
size: many
V: TRBV9

CDR3: CSVDEDPNAFSGRANEQFF
DNA: TGCAGCGTCGACGAAGACCCCAATGCGTTTAGCGGGAGGGCCAATGAGCAGTTCTTC
J: TRBJ2-1
D: TRBD2
size: many
V: TRBV29-1

CDR3: CASSLRLSSTEAFF
DNA: TGTGCCAGCAGTCTTAGGCTATCCAGCACTGAAGCTTTCTTT
J: TRBJ1-1
D: .
size: many
V: TRBV12-3/TRBV12-4

CDR3: CSVESETQYF
DNA: TGCAGCGTTGAATCAGAGACCCAGTACTTC
J: TRBJ2-5
D: .
size: .
V: TRBV29-1

CDR3: CATIARQPQHF
DNA: TGTGCCACTATCGCCCGGCAGCCCCAGCATTTT
J: TRBJ1-5
D: .
size: few
V: TRBV24-1

CDR3: CASSLTGFNTEAFF
DNA: TGTGCCAGCAGCTTGACGGGGTTTAACACTGAAGCTTTCTTT
J: TRBJ1-1
D: .
size: .
V: TRBV5-5

CDR3: CASSQEEGAAYNEQFF
DNA: TGCGCCAGCAGCCAAGAGGAGGGGGCGGCGTACAATGAGCAGTTCTTC
J: TRBJ2-1
D: .
size: .
V: TRBV4-1

CDR3: CAMGSTDNEQFF
DNA: TGTGCCATGGGCTCAACCGACAATGAGCAGTTCTTC
J: TRBJ2-1
D: .
size: .
V: TRBV4-2

CDR3: CSATDRRQDPYEQYF
DNA: TGCAGTGCGACCGACCGGAGACAGGACCCCTACGAGCAGTACTTC
J: TRBJ2-7
D: .
size: .
V: TRBV20-1

CDR3: CSVEGLYTTQQYF
DNA: TGCAGCGTTGAAGGGCTATATACTACGCAGCAGTACTTC
J: TRBJ2-7
D: .
size: many
V: TRBV29-1

CDR3: CASSLAGTGAYNEQFF
DNA: TGTGCCAGCAGCTTGGCCGGGACAGGAGCCTACAATGAGCAGTTCTTC
J: TRBJ2-1
D: TRBD1
size: few
V: TRBV5-8

CDR3: CSVRWEAGTSNNEQFF
DNA: TGCAGCGTTCGTTGGGAGGCCGGGACGTCAAACAATGAGCAGTTCTTC
J: TRBJ2-1
D: .
size: many
V: TRBV29-1

CDR3: CASSLVMIAGGTQYF
DNA: TGTGCCAGCAGCTTAGTTATGATTGCGGGGGGGACGCAGTATTTT
J: TRBJ2-3
D: TRBD2
size: .
V: TRBV7-2

CDR3: CASSPRGWGQGEQFF
DNA: TGTGCCAGCAGCCCCCGAGGTTGGGGGCAAGGGGAGCAGTTCTTC
J: TRBJ2-1
D: .
size: .
V: TRBV12-3/TRBV12-4

CDR3: CSARAAGSYNSPLHF
DNA: TGCAGTGCTAGAGCCGCCGGCTCCTATAATTCACCCCTCCACTTT
J: TRBJ1-6
D: .
size: few
V: TRBV20-1

CDR3: CASSLGEFQGARNQPQHF
DNA: TGTGCCAGCAGCTTAGGGGAGTTTCAGGGAGCTCGCAATCAGCCCCAGCATTTT
J: TRBJ1-5
D: .
size: few
V: TRBV11-1

CDR3: CASSFGTSGRAIAGELFF
DNA: TGTGCTAGCAGCTTTGGGACTAGCGGGAGGGCCATTGCCGGGGAGCTGTTTTTT
J: TRBJ2-2
D: TRBD2
size: .
V: TRBV7-7

CDR3: CASAVTGAAYYGYTF
DNA: TGTGCCAGCGCGGTGACAGGGGCCGCCTACTATGGCTACACCTTC
J: TRBJ1-2
D: TRBD1
size: few
V: TRBV27

CDR3: CSALTGAGYEQYF
DNA: TGCAGTGCTTTAACAGGGGCGGGCTACGAGCAGTACTTC
J: TRBJ2-7
D: TRBD1
size: many
V: TRBV20-1